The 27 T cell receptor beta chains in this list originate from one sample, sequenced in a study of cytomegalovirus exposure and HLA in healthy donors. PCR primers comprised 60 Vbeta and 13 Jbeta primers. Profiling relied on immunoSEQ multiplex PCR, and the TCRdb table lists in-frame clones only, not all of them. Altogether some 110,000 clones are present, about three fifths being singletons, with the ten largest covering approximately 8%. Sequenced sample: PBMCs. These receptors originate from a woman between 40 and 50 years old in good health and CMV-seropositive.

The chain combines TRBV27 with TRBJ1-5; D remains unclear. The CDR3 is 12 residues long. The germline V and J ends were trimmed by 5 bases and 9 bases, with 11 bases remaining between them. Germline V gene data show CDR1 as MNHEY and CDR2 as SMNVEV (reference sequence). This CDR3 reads CASSSGPLPQHF. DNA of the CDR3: TGTGCCAGCAGTAGCGGACCCCTGCCCCAGCATTTT.

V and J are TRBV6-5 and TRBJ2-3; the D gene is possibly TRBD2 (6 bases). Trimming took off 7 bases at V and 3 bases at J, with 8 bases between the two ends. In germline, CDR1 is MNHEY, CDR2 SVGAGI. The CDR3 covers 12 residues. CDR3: CASKGGTDTQYF. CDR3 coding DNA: TGTGCCAGCAAGGGAGGTACAGATACGCAGTATTTT.

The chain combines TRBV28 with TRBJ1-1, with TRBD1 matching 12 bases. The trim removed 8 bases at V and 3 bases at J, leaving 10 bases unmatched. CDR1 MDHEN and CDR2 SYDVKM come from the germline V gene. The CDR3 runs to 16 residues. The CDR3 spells CASSIRDRGLYTEAFF. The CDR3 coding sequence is TGTGCCAGCTCGATTCGGGACAGGGGGCTCTACACTGAAGCTTTCTTT. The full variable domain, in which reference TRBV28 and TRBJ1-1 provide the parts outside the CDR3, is DVKVTQSSRYLVKRTGEKVFLECVQDMDHENMFWYRQDPGLGLRLIYFSYDVKMKEKGDIPEGYSVSREKKERFSLILESASTNQTSMYLCASSIRDRGLYTEAFFGQGTRLTVV.

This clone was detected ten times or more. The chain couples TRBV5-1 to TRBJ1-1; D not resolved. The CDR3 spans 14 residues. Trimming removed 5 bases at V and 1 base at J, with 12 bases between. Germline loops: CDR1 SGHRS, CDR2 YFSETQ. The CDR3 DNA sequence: TGCGCCAGCAGACCTCTTCAGAAGAACACTGAAGCTTTCTTT. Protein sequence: CASRPLQKNTEAFF.

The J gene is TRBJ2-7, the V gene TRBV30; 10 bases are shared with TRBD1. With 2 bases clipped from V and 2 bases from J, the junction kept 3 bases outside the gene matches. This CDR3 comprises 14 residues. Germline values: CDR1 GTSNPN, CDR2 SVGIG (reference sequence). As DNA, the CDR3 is TGTGCCTGGAGTACAGGGACAGGGGCCTACGAGCAGTACTTC. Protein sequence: CAWSTGTGAYEQYF.

Here the CDR3 reads CASTRAGQETQYF. In DNA, the CDR3 is TGTGCCAGTACCCGCGCAGGGCAAGAGACCCAGTACTTC. The V gene is TRBV19, the J gene TRBJ2-5, with a tentative D call TRBD1 (5 bases). The germline gives CDR1 LNHDA, CDR2 SQIVND (reference sequence). The ends were cut back, 7 bases at V and 2 bases at J, with 11 bases in the middle. The length of the CDR3 is 13 residues.

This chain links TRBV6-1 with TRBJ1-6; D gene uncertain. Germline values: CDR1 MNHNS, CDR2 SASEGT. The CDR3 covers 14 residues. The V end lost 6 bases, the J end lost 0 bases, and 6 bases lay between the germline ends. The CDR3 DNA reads TGTGCCAGCAGCCCGAGCTCCTATAATTCACCCCTCCACTTT. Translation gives CASSPSSYNSPLHF.

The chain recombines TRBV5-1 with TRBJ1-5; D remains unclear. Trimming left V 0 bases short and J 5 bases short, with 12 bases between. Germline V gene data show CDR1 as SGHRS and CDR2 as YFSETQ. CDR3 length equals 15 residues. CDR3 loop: CASSLEPRGDQPQHF. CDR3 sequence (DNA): TGCGCCAGCAGCTTGGAGCCACGCGGGGATCAGCCCCAGCATTTT.

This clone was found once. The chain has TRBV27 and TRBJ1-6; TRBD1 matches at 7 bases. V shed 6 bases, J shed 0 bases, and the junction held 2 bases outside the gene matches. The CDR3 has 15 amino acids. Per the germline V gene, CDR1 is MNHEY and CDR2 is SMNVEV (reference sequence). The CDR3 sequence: CASRGQSSYNSPLHF. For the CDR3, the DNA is TGTGCCAGCAGGGGACAGAGCTCCTATAATTCACCCCTCCACTTT.

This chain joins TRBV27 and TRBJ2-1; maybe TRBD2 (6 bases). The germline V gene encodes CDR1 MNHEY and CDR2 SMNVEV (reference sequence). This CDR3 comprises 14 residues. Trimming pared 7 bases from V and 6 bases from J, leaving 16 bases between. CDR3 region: CASTFGGGGNEQFF. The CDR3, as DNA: TGTGCCAGCACCTTTGGGGGAGGAGGCAATGAGCAGTTCTTC.

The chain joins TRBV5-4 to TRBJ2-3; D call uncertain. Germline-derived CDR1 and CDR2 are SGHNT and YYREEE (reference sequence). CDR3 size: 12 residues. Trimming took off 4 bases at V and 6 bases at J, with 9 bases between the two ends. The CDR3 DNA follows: TGTGCCAGCAGCCCCGCGCGGGATACGCAGTATTTT. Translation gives CASSPARDTQYF.

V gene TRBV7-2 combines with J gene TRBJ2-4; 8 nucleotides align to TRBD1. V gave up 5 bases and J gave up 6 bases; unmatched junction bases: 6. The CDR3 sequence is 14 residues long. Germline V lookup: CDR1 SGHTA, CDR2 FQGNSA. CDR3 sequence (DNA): TGTGCCAGCAGCCCCAGGGGGCTGGGAAACATTCAGTACTTC. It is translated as CASSPRGLGNIQYF.

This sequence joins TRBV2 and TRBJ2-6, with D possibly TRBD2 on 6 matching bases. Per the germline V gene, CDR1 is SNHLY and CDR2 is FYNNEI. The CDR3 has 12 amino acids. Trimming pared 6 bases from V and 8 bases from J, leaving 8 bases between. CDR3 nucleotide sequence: TGTGCCAGCAGCCGGGAGACCAACGTCCTGACTTTC. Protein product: CASSRETNVLTF.

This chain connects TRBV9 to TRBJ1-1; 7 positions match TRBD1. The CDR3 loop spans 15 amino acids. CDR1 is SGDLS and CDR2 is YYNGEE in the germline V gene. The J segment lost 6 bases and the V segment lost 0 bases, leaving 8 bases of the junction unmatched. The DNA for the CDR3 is TGTGCCAGCAGCGTAGTGGATCAGGGGGTTGCTGAAGCTTTCTTT. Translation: CASSVVDQGVAEAFF.

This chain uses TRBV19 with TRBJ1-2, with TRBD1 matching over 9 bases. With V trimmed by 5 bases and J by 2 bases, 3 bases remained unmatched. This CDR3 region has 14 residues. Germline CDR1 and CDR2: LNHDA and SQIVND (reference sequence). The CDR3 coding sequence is TGTGCCAGTAGTCACGACAGGGGGAACTATGGCTACACCTTC. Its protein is CASSHDRGNYGYTF.

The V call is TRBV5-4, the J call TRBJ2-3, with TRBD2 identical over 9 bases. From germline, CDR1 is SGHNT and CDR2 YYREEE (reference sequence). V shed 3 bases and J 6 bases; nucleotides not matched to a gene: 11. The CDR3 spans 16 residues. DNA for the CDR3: TGTGCCAGCAGCTCCGGAGGACTAGCGAGAGGGGATACGCAGTATTTT. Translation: CASSSGGLARGDTQYF.

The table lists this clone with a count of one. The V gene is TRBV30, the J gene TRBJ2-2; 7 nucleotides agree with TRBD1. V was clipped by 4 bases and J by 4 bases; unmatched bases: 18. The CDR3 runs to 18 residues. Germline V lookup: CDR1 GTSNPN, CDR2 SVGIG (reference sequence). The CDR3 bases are TGTGCCTGGATCCCACCCCAGGGGGTCCAAATTCTCACCGGGGAGCTGTTTTTT. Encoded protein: CAWIPPQGVQILTGELFF.

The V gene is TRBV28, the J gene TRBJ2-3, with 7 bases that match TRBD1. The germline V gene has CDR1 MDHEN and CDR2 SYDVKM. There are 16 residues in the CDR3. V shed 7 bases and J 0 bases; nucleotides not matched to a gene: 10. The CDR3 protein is CASTPPPGQSTDTQYF. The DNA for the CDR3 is TGTGCCAGCACTCCACCACCGGGACAGAGCACAGATACGCAGTATTTT.

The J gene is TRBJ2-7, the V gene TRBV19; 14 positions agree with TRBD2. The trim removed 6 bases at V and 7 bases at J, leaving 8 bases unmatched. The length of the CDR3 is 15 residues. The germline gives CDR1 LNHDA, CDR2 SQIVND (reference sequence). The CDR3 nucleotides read TGTGCCAGTAGCGAACCGGGACTAGCGGGAGATGAGCAGTACTTC. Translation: CASSEPGLAGDEQYF. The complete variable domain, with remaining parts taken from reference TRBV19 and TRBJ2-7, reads DGGITQSPKYLFRKEGQNVTLSCEQNLNHDAMYWYRQDPGQGLRLIYYSQIVNDFQKGDIAEGYSVSREKKESFPLTVTSAQKNPTAFYLCASSEPGLAGDEQYFGPGTRLTVT.

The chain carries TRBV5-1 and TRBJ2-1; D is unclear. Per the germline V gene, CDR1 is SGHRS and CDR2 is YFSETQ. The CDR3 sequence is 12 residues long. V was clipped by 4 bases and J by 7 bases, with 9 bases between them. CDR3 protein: CASSTRGNEQFF. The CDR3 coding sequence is TGCGCCAGCAGCACGCGTGGTAATGAGCAGTTCTTC.

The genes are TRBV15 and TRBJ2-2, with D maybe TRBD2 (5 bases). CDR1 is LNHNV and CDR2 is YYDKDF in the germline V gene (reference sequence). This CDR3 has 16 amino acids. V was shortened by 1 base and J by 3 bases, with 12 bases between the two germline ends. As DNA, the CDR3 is TGTGCCACCAGCAGAGCCCTAGGGAGTCACACCGGGGAGCTGTTTTTT. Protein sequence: CATSRALGSHTGELFF.

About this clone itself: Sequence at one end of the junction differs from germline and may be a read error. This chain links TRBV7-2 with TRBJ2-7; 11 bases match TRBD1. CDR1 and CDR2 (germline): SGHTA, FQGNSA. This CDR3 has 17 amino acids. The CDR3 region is CASSQGPGTGGYYEQYF. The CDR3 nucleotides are TGCGCCAGCAGCCAGGGCCCCGGGACAGGGGGATACTACGAGCAGTACTTC.

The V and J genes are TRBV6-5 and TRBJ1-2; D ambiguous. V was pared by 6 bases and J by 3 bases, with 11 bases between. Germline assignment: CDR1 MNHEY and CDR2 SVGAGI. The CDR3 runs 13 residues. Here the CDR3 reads CASSPFRDYGYTF. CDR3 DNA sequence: TGTGCCAGCAGCCCGTTTCGAGACTATGGCTACACCTTC.

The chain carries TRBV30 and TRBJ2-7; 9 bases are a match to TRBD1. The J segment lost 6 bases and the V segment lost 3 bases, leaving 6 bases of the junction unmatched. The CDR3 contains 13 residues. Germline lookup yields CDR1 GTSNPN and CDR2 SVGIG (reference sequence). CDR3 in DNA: TGTGCCTGGAGGCGGGGGACAGGGCGCGAGCAGTACTTC. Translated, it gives CAWRRGTGREQYF.

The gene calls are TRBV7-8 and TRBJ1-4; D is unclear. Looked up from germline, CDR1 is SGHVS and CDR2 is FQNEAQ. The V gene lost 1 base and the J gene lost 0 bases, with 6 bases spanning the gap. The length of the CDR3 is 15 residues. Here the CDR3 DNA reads TGTGCCAGCAGCTTAGAAGAGTCAACTAATGAAAAACTGTTTTTT. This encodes CASSLEESTNEKLFF.

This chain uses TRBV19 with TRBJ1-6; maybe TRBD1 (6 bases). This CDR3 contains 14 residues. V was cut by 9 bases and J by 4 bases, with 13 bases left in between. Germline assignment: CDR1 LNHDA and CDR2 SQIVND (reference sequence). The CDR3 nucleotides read TGTGCCAGCCAGACAGGCCCATATAATTCACCCCTCCACTTT. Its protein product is CASQTGPYNSPLHF.

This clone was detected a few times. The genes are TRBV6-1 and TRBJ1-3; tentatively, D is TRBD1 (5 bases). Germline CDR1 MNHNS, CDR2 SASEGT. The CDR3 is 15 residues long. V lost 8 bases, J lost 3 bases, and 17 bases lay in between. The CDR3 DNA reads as TGTGCCAGCGGGTTGACAGCGGGCAATGGAAACACCATATATTTT. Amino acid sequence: CASGLTAGNGNTIYF.